The clone carrying this T cell receptor (beta chain) was observed once. V gave up 1 base and J gave up 0 bases, with 7 bases separating them. CDR3 length equals 16 residues. Germline lookup yields CDR1 LGHNA and CDR2 YSLEER. The data stem from a study of blood T cell repertoires in COVID-19. For the study at large: The United States, Italy and Spain were the sources of the acute and convalescent COVID-19 samples. In each case, the material was cDNA or gDNA derived from T cells, B-cell-depleted T cells, or PBMCs.

In the source study's methods: By means of reference gene primer amplification, nucleated cell counts were estimated. TCRdb's table, derived via immunoSEQ multiplex PCR, lists solely in-frame clones and lacks some. That table is the source of V, J and clone size, and D and trimming were worked out from the DNA. The repertoire holds about 280,000 clones, with approximately 83% as singletons. Sequenced sample: peripheral blood. This sequence joins TRBV4-3 and TRBJ1-6, with D possibly TRBD1 on 5 matching bases. The receptor was derived from a woman between 50 and 59 years old who had recovered from COVID-19. Here the CDR3 reads CASSQAGLSYNSPLHF. DNA for the CDR3: TGCGCCAGCAGCCAAGCAGGGCTCTCCTATAATTCACCCCTCCACTTT.